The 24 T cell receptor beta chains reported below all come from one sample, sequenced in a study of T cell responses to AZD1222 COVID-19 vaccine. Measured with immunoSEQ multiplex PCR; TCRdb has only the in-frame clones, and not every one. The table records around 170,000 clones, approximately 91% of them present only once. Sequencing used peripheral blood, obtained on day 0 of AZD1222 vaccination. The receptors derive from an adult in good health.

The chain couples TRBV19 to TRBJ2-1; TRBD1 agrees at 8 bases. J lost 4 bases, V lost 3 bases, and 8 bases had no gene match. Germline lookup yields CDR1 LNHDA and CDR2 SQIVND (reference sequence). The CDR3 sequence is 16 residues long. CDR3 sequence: CASSIMGQALYNEQFF. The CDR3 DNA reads TGTGCCAGTAGTATCATGGGACAGGCCTTGTACAATGAGCAGTTCTTC.

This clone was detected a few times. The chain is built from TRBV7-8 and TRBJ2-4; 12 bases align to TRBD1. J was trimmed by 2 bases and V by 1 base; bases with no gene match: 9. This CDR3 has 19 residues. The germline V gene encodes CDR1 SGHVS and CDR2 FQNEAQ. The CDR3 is CASSLGFGTGGASKNIQYF. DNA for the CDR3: TGTGCCAGCAGCTTAGGATTTGGGACAGGGGGCGCGTCCAAAAACATTCAGTACTTC.

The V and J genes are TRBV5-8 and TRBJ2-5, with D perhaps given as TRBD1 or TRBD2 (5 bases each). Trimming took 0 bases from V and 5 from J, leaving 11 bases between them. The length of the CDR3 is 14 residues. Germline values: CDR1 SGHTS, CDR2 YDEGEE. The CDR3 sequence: CASSLGRGRETQYF. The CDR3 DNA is TGTGCCAGCAGCTTGGGTCGGGGACGGGAGACCCAGTACTTC.

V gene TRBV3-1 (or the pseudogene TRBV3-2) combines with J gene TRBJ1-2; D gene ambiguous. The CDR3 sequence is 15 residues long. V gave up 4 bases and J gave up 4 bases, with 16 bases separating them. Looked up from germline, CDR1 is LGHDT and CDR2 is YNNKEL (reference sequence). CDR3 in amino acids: CASSLRGRRPYGYTF. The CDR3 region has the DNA TGTGCCAGCAGCCTGCGAGGACGGAGGCCCTATGGCTACACCTTC.

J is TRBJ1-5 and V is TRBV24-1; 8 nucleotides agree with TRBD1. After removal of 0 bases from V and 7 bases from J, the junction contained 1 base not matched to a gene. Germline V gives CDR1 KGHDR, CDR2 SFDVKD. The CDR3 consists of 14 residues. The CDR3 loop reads CATSDLTGGQPQHF. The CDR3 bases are TGTGCCACCAGTGATTTGACAGGGGGACAGCCCCAGCATTTT.

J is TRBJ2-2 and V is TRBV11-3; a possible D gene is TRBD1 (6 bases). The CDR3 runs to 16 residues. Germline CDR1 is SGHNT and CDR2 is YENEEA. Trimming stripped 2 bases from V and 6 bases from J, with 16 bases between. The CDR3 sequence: CASSLIGGQGSGELFF. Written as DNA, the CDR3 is TGTGCCAGCAGCTTAATAGGGGGACAAGGGTCCGGGGAGCTGTTTTTT.

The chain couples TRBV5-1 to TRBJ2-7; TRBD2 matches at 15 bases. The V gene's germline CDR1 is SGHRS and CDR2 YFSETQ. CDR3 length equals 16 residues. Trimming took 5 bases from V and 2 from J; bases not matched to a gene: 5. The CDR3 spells CASSTRTSGRAYEQYF. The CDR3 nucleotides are TGCGCCAGCAGTACTAGGACTAGCGGGAGGGCCTACGAGCAGTACTTC.

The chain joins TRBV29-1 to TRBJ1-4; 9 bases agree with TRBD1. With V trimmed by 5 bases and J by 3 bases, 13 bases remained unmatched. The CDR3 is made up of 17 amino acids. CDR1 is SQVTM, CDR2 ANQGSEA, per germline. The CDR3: CSVTGGPSPAANEKLFF. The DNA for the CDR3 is TGCAGCGTTACAGGGGGCCCAAGTCCTGCCGCTAATGAAAAACTGTTTTTT. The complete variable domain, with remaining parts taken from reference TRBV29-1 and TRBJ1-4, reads SAVISQKPSRDICQRGTSLTIQCQVDSQVTMMFWYRQQPGQSLTLIATANQGSEATYESGFVIDKFPISRPNLTFSTLTVSNMSPEDSSIYLCSVTGGPSPAANEKLFFGSGTQLSVL.

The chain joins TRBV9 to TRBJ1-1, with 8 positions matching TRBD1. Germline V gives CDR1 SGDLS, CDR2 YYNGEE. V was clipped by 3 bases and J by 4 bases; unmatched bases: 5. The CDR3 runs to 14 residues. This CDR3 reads CASSAQGAFTEAFF. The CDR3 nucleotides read TGTGCCAGCAGCGCCCAGGGGGCGTTCACTGAAGCTTTCTTT.

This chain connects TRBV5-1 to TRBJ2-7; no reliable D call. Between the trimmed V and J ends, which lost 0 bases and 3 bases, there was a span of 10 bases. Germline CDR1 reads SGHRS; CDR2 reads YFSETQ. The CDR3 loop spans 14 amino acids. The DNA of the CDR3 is TGCGCCAGCAGCTTGGGGCAGGACCTCTACGAGCAGTACTTC. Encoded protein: CASSLGQDLYEQYF. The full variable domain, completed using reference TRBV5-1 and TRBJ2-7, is KAGVTQTPRYLIKTRGQQVTLSCSPISGHRSVSWYQQTPGQGLQFLFEYFSETQRNKGNFPGRFSGRQFSNSRSEMNVSTLELGDSALYLCASSLGQDLYEQYFGPGTRLTVT.

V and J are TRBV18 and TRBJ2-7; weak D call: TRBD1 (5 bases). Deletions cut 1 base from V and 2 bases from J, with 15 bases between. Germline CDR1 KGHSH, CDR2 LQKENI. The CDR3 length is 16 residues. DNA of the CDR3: TGTGCCAGCTCACCACGTGGGGCTTTCTCAACCTACGAGCAGTACTTC. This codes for CASSPRGAFSTYEQYF.

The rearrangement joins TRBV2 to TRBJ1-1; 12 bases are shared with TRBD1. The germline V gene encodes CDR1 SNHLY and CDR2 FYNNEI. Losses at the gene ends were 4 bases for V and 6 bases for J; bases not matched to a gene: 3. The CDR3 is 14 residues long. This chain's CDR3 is CASSVGTGGAEAFF. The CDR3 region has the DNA TGTGCCAGCAGTGTCGGGACAGGGGGCGCTGAAGCTTTCTTT. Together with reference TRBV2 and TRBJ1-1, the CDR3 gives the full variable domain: EPEVTQTPSHQVTQMGQEVILRCVPISNHLYFYWYRQILGQKVEFLVSFYNNEISEKSEIFDDQFSVERPDGSNFTLKIRSTKLEDSAMYFCASSVGTGGAEAFFGQGTRLTVV.

The CDR3 DNA reads as TGCGCCAGCAGTGGCGCGCGGGGCTACACCTTC. Amino acids: CASSGARGYTF. The gene calls are TRBV5-1 and TRBJ1-2, with D unresolved. Germline lookup yields CDR1 SGHRS and CDR2 YFSETQ. The CDR3 runs to 11 residues. The ends were cut back, 5 bases at V and 8 bases at J, with 10 bases in the middle.

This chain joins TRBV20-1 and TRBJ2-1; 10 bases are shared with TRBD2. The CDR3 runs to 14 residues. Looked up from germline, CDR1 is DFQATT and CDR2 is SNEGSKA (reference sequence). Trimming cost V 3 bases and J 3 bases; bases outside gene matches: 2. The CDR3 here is CSASIAGGYNEQFF. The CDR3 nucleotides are TGCAGTGCTAGTATAGCGGGGGGCTACAATGAGCAGTTCTTC.

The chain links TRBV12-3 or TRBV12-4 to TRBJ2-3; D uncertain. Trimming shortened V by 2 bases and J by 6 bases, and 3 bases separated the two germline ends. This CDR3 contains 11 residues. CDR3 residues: CASSLSDTQYF. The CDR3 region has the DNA TGTGCCAGCAGTTTATCGGATACGCAGTATTTT.

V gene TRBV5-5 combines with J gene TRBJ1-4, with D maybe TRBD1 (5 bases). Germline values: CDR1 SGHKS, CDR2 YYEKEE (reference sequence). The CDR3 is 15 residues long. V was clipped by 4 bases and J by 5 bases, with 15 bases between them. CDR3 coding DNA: TGTGCCAGCAGCGCCCCCGGGGCCTCCAATGAAAAACTGTTTTTT. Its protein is CASSAPGASNEKLFF.

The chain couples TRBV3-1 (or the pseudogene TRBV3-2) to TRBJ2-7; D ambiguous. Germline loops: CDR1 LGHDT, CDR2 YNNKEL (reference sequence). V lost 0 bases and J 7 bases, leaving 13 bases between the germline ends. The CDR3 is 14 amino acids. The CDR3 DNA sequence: TGTGCCAGCAGCCAAGACTATCCCGGCCTGGAGCAGTACTTC. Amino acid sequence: CASSQDYPGLEQYF.

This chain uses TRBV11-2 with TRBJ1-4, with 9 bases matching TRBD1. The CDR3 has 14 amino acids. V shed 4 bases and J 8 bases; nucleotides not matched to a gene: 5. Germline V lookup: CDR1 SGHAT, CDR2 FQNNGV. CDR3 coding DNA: TGTGCCAGCAGCTCGCGGACAGGGGACGAAAAACTGTTTTTT. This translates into CASSSRTGDEKLFF.

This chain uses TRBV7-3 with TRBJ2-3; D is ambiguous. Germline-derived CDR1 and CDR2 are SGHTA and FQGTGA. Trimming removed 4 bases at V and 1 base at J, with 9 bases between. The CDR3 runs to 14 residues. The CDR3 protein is CASSSSPGTDTQYF. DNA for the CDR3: TGTGCCAGCAGCTCCTCCCCTGGCACAGATACGCAGTATTTT.

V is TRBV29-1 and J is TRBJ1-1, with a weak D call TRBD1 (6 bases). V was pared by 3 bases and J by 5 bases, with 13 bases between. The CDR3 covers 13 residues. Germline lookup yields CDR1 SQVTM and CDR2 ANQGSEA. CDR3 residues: CSVDLGAGTEAFF. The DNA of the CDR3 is TGCAGCGTTGACCTGGGGGCAGGTACTGAAGCTTTCTTT. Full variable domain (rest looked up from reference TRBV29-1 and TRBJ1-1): SAVISQKPSRDICQRGTSLTIQCQVDSQVTMMFWYRQQPGQSLTLIATANQGSEATYESGFVIDKFPISRPNLTFSTLTVSNMSPEDSSIYLCSVDLGAGTEAFFGQGTRLTVV.

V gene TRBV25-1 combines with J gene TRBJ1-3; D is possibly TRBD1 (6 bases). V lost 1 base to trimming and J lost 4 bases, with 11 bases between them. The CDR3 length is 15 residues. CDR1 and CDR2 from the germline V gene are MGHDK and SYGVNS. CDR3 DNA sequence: TGTGCCAGCAGTGAATGGCGGGACAAAGGAAACACCATATATTTT. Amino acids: CASSEWRDKGNTIYF.

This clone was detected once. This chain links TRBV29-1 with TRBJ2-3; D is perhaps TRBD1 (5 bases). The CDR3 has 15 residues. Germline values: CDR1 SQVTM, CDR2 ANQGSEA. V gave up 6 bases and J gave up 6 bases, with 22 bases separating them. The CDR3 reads CSVPLRRVPGDTQYF. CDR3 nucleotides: TGCAGCGTGCCCCTTCGCCGGGTCCCAGGGGATACGCAGTATTTT.

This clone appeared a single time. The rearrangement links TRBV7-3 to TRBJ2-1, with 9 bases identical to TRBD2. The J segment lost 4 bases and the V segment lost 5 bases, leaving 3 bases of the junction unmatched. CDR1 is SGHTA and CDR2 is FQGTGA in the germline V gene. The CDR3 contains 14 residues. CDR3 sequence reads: CASSATSGYNEQFF. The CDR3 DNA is TGTGCCAGCAGCGCGACTAGCGGATACAATGAGCAGTTCTTC.

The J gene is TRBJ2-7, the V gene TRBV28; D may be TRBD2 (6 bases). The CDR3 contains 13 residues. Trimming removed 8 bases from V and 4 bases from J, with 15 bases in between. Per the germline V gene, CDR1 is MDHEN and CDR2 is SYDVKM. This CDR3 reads CASSGGGIYEQYF. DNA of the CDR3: TGTGCCAGCTCCGGTGGAGGGATTTACGAGCAGTACTTC.